The 32 T cell receptor beta chains given below trace back to one sample, sequenced in a study of CXCR3-negative and CXCR3-positive naive CD8 T cells. 5' RACE with UMI labels generated the TRB cDNA libraries. Each CDR3 protein gets one entry in TCRdb, which reprocessed the 5' RACE reads and gives no DNA. There are about 130,000 distinct CDR3 sequences in the sample, with under 0.5% held by the top ten. The sample consisted of naive CXCR3- CD8+ T cells from blood. Stated subset: CD45RO-CCR7+CD27+CD95- naive CD8+ T cells lacking CXCR3 (TNR3-). These receptors all come from a human donor in good health. Some clones in this sample may be carry-over from other donors' samples.

This chain joins TRBV20-1 and TRBJ2-7; TCRdb lists TRBD2, though no DNA is available to test this call. Per germline, CDR1 DFQATT and CDR2 SNEGSKA (reference sequence). The CDR3 covers 12 residues. CDR3 amino acids: CSATSYSYEQYF.

This chain joins TRBV6-2 or TRBV6-3 and TRBJ2-3. Germline V gene sequence: CDR1 MNHEY, CDR2 SVGEGT. The CDR3 totals 14 residues. CDR3 loop: CASSEFPSKDTQYF.

This rearrangement joins TRBV6-5 to TRBJ1-4. The CDR3 has 16 amino acids. Looked up from germline, CDR1 is MNHEY and CDR2 is SVGAGI. CDR3 loop: CASSTIQNSLNEKLFF.

The chain employs TRBV7-9 and TRBJ2-2; TCRdb designates TRBD1, a call that cannot be tested without DNA. The CDR3 is made up of 15 amino acids. Per germline, CDR1 SEHNR and CDR2 FQNEAQ (reference sequence). CDR3 residues: CASSPDRAGTGELFF.

This chain connects TRBV20-1 to TRBJ2-3. Germline CDR1 DFQATT, CDR2 SNEGSKA (reference sequence). The CDR3 covers 12 residues. CDR3 amino acids: CSASVLGDTQYF.

The chain combines TRBV29-1 with TRBJ2-2. Germline V gives CDR1 SQVTM, CDR2 ANQGSEA. The CDR3 sequence is 13 residues long. CDR3: CSVVIANTGELFF.

This CDR3 is CASSDQGEGETQYF. This chain links TRBV10-1 with TRBJ2-5; TCRdb's D call, TRBD1, is unchecked because there is no DNA. The germline V gene encodes CDR1 WNHNN and CDR2 SYGVQD (reference sequence). This CDR3 is built from 14 residues.

This chain uses TRBV13 with TRBJ2-7. The CDR3 covers 14 residues. The germline V gene encodes CDR1 PRHDT and CDR2 FYEKMQ (reference sequence). The CDR3: CASSLRLADYEQYF.

This chain connects TRBV29-1 to TRBJ2-1. Germline loops: CDR1 SQVTM, CDR2 ANQGSEA. CDR3 length: 15 amino acids. The CDR3 reads CSVDGVVDRGNEQFF.

V usage is TRBV7-3 and J usage is TRBJ2-7; TCRdb returns TRBD1, unconfirmable since there is no DNA. The CDR3 is 16 residues long. Germline values: CDR1 SGHTA, CDR2 FQGTGA. CDR3 sequence: CASSSWGQVGSYEQYF.

The rearrangement uses TRBV28 and TRBJ2-7; TCRdb names TRBD1, which stays unverified in the absence of DNA. Germline V gene sequence: CDR1 MDHEN, CDR2 SYDVKM. The CDR3 totals 14 residues. The CDR3 protein is CASSFEQSGDEQYF.

J is TRBJ2-3 and V is TRBV7-8; without DNA, the TCRdb call of TRBD2 cannot be checked. The germline gives CDR1 SGHVS, CDR2 FQNEAQ. This CDR3 is 16 amino acids long. CDR3 loop: CASSFASGGAGDTQYF. Together with reference TRBV7-8 and TRBJ2-3, the CDR3 gives the full variable domain: GAGVSQSPRYKVAKRGQDVALRCDPISGHVSLFWYQQALGQGPEFLTYFQNEAQLDKSGLPSDRFFAERPEGSVSTLKIQRTQQEDSAVYLCASSFASGGAGDTQYFGPGTRLTVL.

V gene TRBV7-3 combines with J gene TRBJ2-1; checking the TCRdb D call of TRBD2 is not possible without DNA. The germline V gene encodes CDR1 SGHTA and CDR2 FQGTGA. This CDR3 region has 16 residues. This CDR3 reads CASSPALAGGYNEQFF.

This rearrangement joins TRBV13 to TRBJ2-5. CDR3 size: 14 residues. Germline CDR1 and CDR2: PRHDT and FYEKMQ (reference sequence). The CDR3 sequence is CASSLYTYQETQYF. Looking up the rest from reference TRBV13 and TRBJ2-5 gives the full variable domain: AAGVIQSPRHLIKEKRETATLKCYPIPRHDTVYWYQQGPGQDPQFLISFYEKMQSDKGSIPDRFSAQQFSDYHSELNMSSLELGDSALYFCASSLYTYQETQYFGPGTRLLVL.

This chain joins TRBV12-3 or TRBV12-4 and TRBJ2-6; checking the TCRdb D call of TRBD1 is not possible without DNA. The CDR3 totals 17 residues. The CDR3 is CAATPTGGASGANVLTF.

This chain joins TRBV9 and TRBJ1-6. Germline assignment: CDR1 SGDLS and CDR2 YYNGEE. This CDR3 spans 19 amino acids. This CDR3 reads CASSVGAGGISSYNSPLHF.

The V gene is TRBV29-1, the J gene TRBJ2-1; with no DNA, the TCRdb D assignment of TRBD1 cannot be verified. Germline V lookup: CDR1 SQVTM, CDR2 ANQGSEA. The CDR3 totals 17 residues. CDR3 region: CSVEDPGQGGPYNEQFF.

This rearrangement joins TRBV30 to TRBJ2-7; TCRdb indicates TRBD1, and absent DNA this call remains unverified. The CDR3 consists of 13 residues. Germline values: CDR1 GTSNPN, CDR2 SVGIG (reference sequence). The CDR3 sequence: CACWGSVAYEQYF.

The chain combines TRBV12-3 or TRBV12-4 with TRBJ1-1; no DNA is available, so the TRBD1 call from TCRdb remains unchecked. This CDR3 comprises 15 residues. The CDR3 region is CASSPDWTVNTEAFF.

V usage is TRBV28 and J usage is TRBJ2-2. This CDR3 region has 11 residues. The germline V gene has CDR1 MDHEN and CDR2 SYDVKM. The CDR3: CASRFTGELFF.

CDR3 loop: CSAFRTGGNTEAFF. The rearrangement joins TRBV20-1 to TRBJ1-1; TCRdb indicates TRBD1, and absent DNA this call remains unverified. CDR1 is DFQATT, CDR2 SNEGSKA, per germline (reference sequence). The CDR3 sequence is 14 residues long.

The chain combines TRBV7-2 with TRBJ2-7; the D gene TCRdb calls, TRBD1, cannot be checked with no DNA. The CDR3 consists of 15 residues. Germline V gene data show CDR1 as SGHTA and CDR2 as FQGNSA. The CDR3 reads CASSLGTGMAYEQYF.

The gene calls are TRBV12-3 or TRBV12-4 and TRBJ2-7; TCRdb returns TRBD1, unconfirmable since there is no DNA. The CDR3 is 13 residues long. CDR3 sequence: CASTSGGDYEQYF.

The genes are TRBV7-9 and TRBJ1-1; without DNA, the TCRdb call of TRBD1 cannot be checked. Germline V gives CDR1 SEHNR, CDR2 FQNEAQ (reference sequence). The CDR3 length is 15 residues. The CDR3 loop is CASSPGQGAYTEAFF.

The V gene is TRBV7-9, the J gene TRBJ2-7; TCRdb picks TRBD1, but there is no DNA to check that call. Germline assignment: CDR1 SEHNR and CDR2 FQNEAQ (reference sequence). This CDR3 is 15 amino acids long. This CDR3 is CASSPAGTELYEQYF.

J is TRBJ1-1 and V is TRBV12-3 or TRBV12-4; with no DNA, the TCRdb D assignment of TRBD1 cannot be verified. CDR3 length: 16 residues. This CDR3 reads CASKPGPDTVNTEAFF.

This sequence joins TRBV4-2 and TRBJ2-7; TCRdb picks TRBD1, but there is no DNA to check that call. CDR3 size: 16 residues. Germline-derived CDR1 and CDR2 are LGHNA and YNFKEQ. This CDR3 reads CAISQDMGQELTGTNF.

The chain joins TRBV6-5 to TRBJ2-2. Per germline, CDR1 MNHEY and CDR2 SVGAGI. The CDR3 has 11 residues. The CDR3 reads CASTDSGELFF.

The rearrangement uses TRBV20-1 and TRBJ2-5; TCRdb's D gene call, TRBD2, goes unchecked for lack of DNA. From germline, CDR1 is DFQATT and CDR2 SNEGSKA (reference sequence). The CDR3 covers 17 residues. CDR3 residues: CSARGGLAGWDQETQYF.

The chain is built from TRBV2 and TRBJ2-3. Germline-derived CDR1 and CDR2 are SNHLY and FYNNEI. This CDR3 is built from 13 residues. CDR3 in amino acids: CASSDRSTDTQYF. The whole variable domain, remainder taken from reference TRBV2 and TRBJ2-3, is EPEVTQTPSHQVTQMGQEVILRCVPISNHLYFYWYRQILGQKVEFLVSFYNNEISEKSEIFDDQFSVERPDGSNFTLKIRSTKLEDSAMYFCASSDRSTDTQYFGPGTRLTVL.

The V and J genes are TRBV9 and TRBJ2-1; lacking DNA, the TRBD2 call made by TCRdb goes unchecked. The germline V gene encodes CDR1 SGDLS and CDR2 YYNGEE. The CDR3 spans 18 residues. This CDR3 reads CASSPPGRTSGNYNEQFF.

The chain couples TRBV10-2 to TRBJ2-1; the D call of TRBD2 rests on TCRdb alone, since no DNA is present to check it. This CDR3 region has 19 residues. Germline-derived CDR1 and CDR2 are WSHSY and SAAADI. The CDR3 loop reads CASTQGTSGIPGPYNEQFF.